This T cell receptor beta chain derives from a study of cytomegalovirus exposure and HLA in healthy donors. With respect to this clone: Antigen unknown.

Study results and limitations: For TCR beta chains, V- and J-gene trimming was later linked to a missense DCLRE1C variant. In a later analysis, a genetic analysis reported fewer productive-TCR N-insertions in an Asian-associated ancestry cluster than the cohort average.

This PCR relied on a set of 60 Vbeta primers and 13 Jbeta primers. Sequencing used immunoSEQ multiplex PCR; TCRdb keeps in-frame clones, though not all of them. Its listing shows about 74,000 clones. All donors participated as healthy donors of bone marrow. The receptor was isolated from a female donor in good health and CMV-seropositive. Sequencing was carried out using PBMCs.

The CDR3 sequence is CAWEAGVSGNTIYF. As DNA, the CDR3 is TGTGCCTGGGAAGCAGGGGTCTCTGGAAACACCATATATTTT. The V call is TRBV30, the J call TRBJ1-3; tentatively, D is TRBD1 (6 bases). CDR3 length: 14 amino acids. The V gene's germline CDR1 is GTSNPN and CDR2 SVGIG (reference sequence). Trimming left V 5 bases short and J 0 bases short, with 11 bases between.